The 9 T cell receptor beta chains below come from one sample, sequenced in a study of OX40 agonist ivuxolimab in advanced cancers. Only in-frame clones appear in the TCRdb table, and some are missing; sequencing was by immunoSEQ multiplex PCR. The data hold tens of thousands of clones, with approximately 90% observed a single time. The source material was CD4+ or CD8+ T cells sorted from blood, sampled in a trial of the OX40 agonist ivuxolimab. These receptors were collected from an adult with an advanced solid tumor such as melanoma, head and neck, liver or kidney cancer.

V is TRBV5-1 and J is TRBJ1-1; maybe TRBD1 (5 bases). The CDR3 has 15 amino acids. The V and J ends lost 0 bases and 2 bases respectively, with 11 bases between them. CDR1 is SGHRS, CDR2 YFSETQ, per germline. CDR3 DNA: TGCGCCAGCAGCTTGGATTCGGGACCTAACACTGAAGCTTTCTTT. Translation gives CASSLDSGPNTEAFF.

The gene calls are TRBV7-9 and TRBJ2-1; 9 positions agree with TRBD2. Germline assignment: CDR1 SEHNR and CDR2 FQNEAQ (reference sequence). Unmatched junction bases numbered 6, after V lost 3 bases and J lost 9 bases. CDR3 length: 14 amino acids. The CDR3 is CASSFPSGEGEQFF. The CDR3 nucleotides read TGTGCCAGCAGCTTTCCTAGCGGGGAGGGTGAGCAGTTCTTC.

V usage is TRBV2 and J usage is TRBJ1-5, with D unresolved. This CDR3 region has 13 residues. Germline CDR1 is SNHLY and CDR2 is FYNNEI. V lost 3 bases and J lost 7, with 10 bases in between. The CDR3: CASSEFLKQPQHF. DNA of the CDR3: TGTGCCAGCAGTGAGTTTTTGAAGCAGCCCCAGCATTTT.

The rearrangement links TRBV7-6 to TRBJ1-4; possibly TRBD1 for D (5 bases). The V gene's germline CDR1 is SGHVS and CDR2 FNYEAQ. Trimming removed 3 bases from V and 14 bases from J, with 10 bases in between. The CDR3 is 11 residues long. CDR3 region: CASSLTGTLFF. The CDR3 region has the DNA TGTGCCAGCAGCTTGACCGGGACTCTGTTTTTT. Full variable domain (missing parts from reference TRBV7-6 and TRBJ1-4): GAGVSQSPRYKVTKRGQDVALRCDPISGHVSLYWYRQALGQGPEFLTYFNYEAQQDKSGLPNDRFSAERPEGSISTLTIQRTEQRDSAMYRCASSLTGTLFFGSGTQLSVL.

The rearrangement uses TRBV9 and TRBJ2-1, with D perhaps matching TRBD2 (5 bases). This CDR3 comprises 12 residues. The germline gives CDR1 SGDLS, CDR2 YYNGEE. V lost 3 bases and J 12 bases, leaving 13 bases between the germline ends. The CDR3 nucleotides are TGTGCCAGCAGCGACAACGGCGGGTCGCAGTTCTTC. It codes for CASSDNGGSQFF.

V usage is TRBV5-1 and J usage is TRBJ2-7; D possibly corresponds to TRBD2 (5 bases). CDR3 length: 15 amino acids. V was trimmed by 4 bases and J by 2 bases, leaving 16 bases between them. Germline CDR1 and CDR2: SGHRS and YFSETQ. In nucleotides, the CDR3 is TGCGCCAGCAGCCGGGAACGAGCGGACCCCTACGAGCAGTACTTC. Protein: CASSRERADPYEQYF.

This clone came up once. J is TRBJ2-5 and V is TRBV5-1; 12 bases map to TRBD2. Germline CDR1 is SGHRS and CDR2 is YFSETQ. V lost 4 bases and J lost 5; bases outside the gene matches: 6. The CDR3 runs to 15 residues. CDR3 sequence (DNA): TGCGCCAGCAGCGATGGGACTAGCGGGCTTGAGACCCAGTACTTC. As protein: CASSDGTSGLETQYF.

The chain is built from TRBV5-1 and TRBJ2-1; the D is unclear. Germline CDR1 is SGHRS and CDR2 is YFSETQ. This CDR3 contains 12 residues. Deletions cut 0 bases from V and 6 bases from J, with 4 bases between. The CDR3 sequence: CASSLGVNEQFF. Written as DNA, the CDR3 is TGCGCCAGCAGCTTGGGAGTCAATGAGCAGTTCTTC. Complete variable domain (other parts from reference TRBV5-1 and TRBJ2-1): KAGVTQTPRYLIKTRGQQVTLSCSPISGHRSVSWYQQTPGQGLQFLFEYFSETQRNKGNFPGRFSGRQFSNSRSEMNVSTLELGDSALYLCASSLGVNEQFFGPGTRLTVL.

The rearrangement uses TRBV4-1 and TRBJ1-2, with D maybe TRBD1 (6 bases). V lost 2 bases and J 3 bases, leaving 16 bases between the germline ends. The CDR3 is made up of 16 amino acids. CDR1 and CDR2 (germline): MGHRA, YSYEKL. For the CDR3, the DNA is TGCGCCAGCAGCCAAAGATTTACAGGGAGTGACTATGGCTACACCTTC. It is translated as CASSQRFTGSDYGYTF.